Shown below are 25 T cell receptor beta chains from a single sample sequenced in a study of blood T cell repertoires in COVID-19. Sequenced by immunoSEQ multiplex PCR; TCRdb stores in-frame clones only, minus some. Of hundreds of thousands of clones listed, roughly 89% are singletons. Sequencing used PBMCs or T cells enriched from blood (not recorded which). Receptors were obtained from a woman between 45 and 65 years old who had been exposed to COVID-19.

The V call is TRBV5-5, the J call TRBJ2-2; 8 bases map to TRBD1. The V and J ends lost 3 bases and 2 bases, in that order; junction bases with no gene match: 9. CDR3 length equals 17 residues. Germline V gives CDR1 SGHKS, CDR2 YYEKEE (reference sequence). In DNA, the CDR3 is TGTGCCAGCAGCTCACCTACAGGGGGGACTAACACCGGGGAGCTGTTTTTT. This translates into CASSSPTGGTNTGELFF.

This rearrangement joins TRBV6-1 to TRBJ1-1, with 9 bases fitting TRBD1. Germline-derived CDR1 and CDR2 are MNHNS and SASEGT. CDR3 length equals 13 residues. With V trimmed by 2 bases and J by 7 bases, 2 bases remained unmatched. The CDR3 sequence is CASSETGGHEAFF. DNA for the CDR3: TGTGCCAGCAGTGAAACAGGGGGCCATGAAGCTTTCTTT.

The J gene is TRBJ2-7, the V gene TRBV6-5; D may be TRBD1 (6 bases). Trimming pared 2 bases from V and 2 bases from J, leaving 16 bases between. This CDR3 comprises 16 residues. CDR1 MNHEY and CDR2 SVGAGI come from the germline V gene. This chain's CDR3 is CASSYAPPTGTYEQYF. The DNA for the CDR3 is TGTGCCAGCAGTTACGCTCCCCCCACAGGGACCTACGAGCAGTACTTC.

V usage is TRBV3-1 (or the pseudogene TRBV3-2) and J usage is TRBJ2-7; TRBD1 matches 8 bases. CDR1 is LGHDT, CDR2 YNNKEL, per germline (reference sequence). This CDR3 is built from 14 residues. V lost 4 bases to trimming and J lost 9 bases; unmatched junction nucleotides: 11. The chain's CDR3 is CASSRSGQVVGQYF. Here the CDR3 DNA reads TGTGCCAGCAGCCGATCGGGACAGGTGGTCGGGCAGTACTTC.

This clone was observed a few times. V is TRBV9 and J is TRBJ1-3; 10 bases line up with TRBD1. The CDR3 runs to 18 residues. The V gene's germline CDR1 is SGDLS and CDR2 YYNGEE. V trimming: 3 bases; J trimming: 0 bases; junction bases outside the gene matches: 9. Here the CDR3 DNA reads TGTGCCAGCAGCGATTCCGGGACAGGGGCCAACTCTGGAAACACCATATATTTT. Translated, it gives CASSDSGTGANSGNTIYF. Using reference TRBV9 and TRBJ1-3 for the parts outside the CDR3, the full variable domain is DSGVTQTPKHLITATGQRVTLRCSPRSGDLSVYWYQQSLDQGLQFLIQYYNGEERAKGNILERFSAQQFPDLHSELNLSSLELGDSALYFCASSDSGTGANSGNTIYFGEGSWLTVV.

The J gene is TRBJ1-1, the V gene TRBV24-1; 10 bases agree with TRBD1. The CDR3 is 17 amino acids. Germline CDR1 KGHDR, CDR2 SFDVKD. J gave up 6 bases and V 0 bases, and 9 bases lay outside the gene matches. The CDR3: CATSDLGTGVEFPEAFF. In nucleotides, the CDR3 is TGTGCCACCAGTGATTTGGGGACAGGGGTTGAGTTTCCTGAAGCTTTCTTT.

The chain employs TRBV4-1 and TRBJ1-1; D might be TRBD1 (6 bases). Germline V gene lookup returns CDR1 MGHRA and CDR2 YSYEKL. There are 16 residues in the CDR3. Trimming removed 6 bases at V and 0 bases at J, with 17 bases between. CDR3 sequence reads: CASSLFGGDMNTEAFF. DNA for the CDR3: TGCGCCAGCAGTCTTTTCGGGGGGGACATGAACACTGAAGCTTTCTTT.

J is TRBJ1-2 and V is TRBV5-1, with 11 bases fitting TRBD1. The junction had 7 bases not matched to a gene; V was cut back by 2 bases and J by 7 bases. This CDR3 has 15 residues. Germline CDR1 is SGHRS and CDR2 is YFSETQ. CDR3 in amino acids: CASSLGGTGGIGYTF. The CDR3 nucleotides read TGCGCCAGCAGCTTAGGAGGGACAGGGGGAATTGGCTACACCTTC. Full variable domain (missing parts from reference TRBV5-1 and TRBJ1-2): KAGVTQTPRYLIKTRGQQVTLSCSPISGHRSVSWYQQTPGQGLQFLFEYFSETQRNKGNFPGRFSGRQFSNSRSEMNVSTLELGDSALYLCASSLGGTGGIGYTFGSGTRLTVV.

This clone occurred many times. The J gene is TRBJ1-6, the V gene TRBV19; D is unclear. The V and J ends lost 5 bases and 8 bases respectively, with 10 bases between them. Per the germline V gene, CDR1 is LNHDA and CDR2 is SQIVND (reference sequence). The CDR3 totals 13 residues. The CDR3 spells CASSADWDSPLHF. The CDR3 nucleotides are TGTGCCAGTAGTGCGGACTGGGATTCACCCCTCCACTTT.

The chain links TRBV5-1 to TRBJ1-1, with D tentatively TRBD1 (6 bases). V was trimmed by 4 bases and J by 0 bases, leaving 10 bases between them. The germline V gene encodes CDR1 SGHRS and CDR2 YFSETQ. The CDR3 sequence is 14 residues long. This CDR3 reads CASSEGHLNTEAFF. The CDR3 region has the DNA TGCGCCAGCAGCGAGGGACACCTGAACACTGAAGCTTTCTTT. The full variable domain, its missing parts supplied by reference TRBV5-1 and TRBJ1-1, is KAGVTQTPRYLIKTRGQQVTLSCSPISGHRSVSWYQQTPGQGLQFLFEYFSETQRNKGNFPGRFSGRQFSNSRSEMNVSTLELGDSALYLCASSEGHLNTEAFFGQGTRLTVV.

This rearrangement joins TRBV29-1 to TRBJ2-7; the D gene is possibly TRBD2 (5 bases). Germline CDR1 SQVTM, CDR2 ANQGSEA. The CDR3 spans 12 residues. V was cut by 3 bases and J by 7 bases, with 13 bases left in between. CDR3: CSVEDDRREQYF. In DNA form, the CDR3 reads TGCAGCGTTGAGGACGACCGGAGGGAGCAGTACTTC.

As to this clone: Within the sample, other DNA sequences also encode this same CDR3. The V call is TRBV18, the J call TRBJ1-5; no clear D. This CDR3 has 13 residues. Looked up from germline, CDR1 is KGHSH and CDR2 is LQKENI. V lost 6 bases and J lost 6, with 12 bases in between. Here the CDR3 DNA reads TGTGCCAGCTCGCCTGACATAAGTCAGCCCCAGCATTTT. It translates to CASSPDISQPQHF.

The J gene is TRBJ1-5, the V gene TRBV3-1 (or the pseudogene TRBV3-2); D may be TRBD1 (5 bases). From germline, CDR1 is LGHDT and CDR2 YNNKEL (reference sequence). Trimming left V 0 bases short and J 4 bases short, with 13 bases between. The CDR3 has 16 amino acids. Here the CDR3 DNA reads TGTGCCAGCAGCCAAGAAATGGGGGGGGGTAATCAGCCCCAGCATTTT. Residues: CASSQEMGGGNQPQHF.

This clone was seen just once. J is TRBJ1-5 and V is TRBV16; a weak D match, TRBD1 (5 bases). Germline V lookup: CDR1 KGHSY, CDR2 FQNENV. This CDR3 comprises 15 residues. Trimming pared 3 bases from V and 0 bases from J, leaving 9 bases between. As DNA, the CDR3 is TGTGCCAGCAGCCAGACAGATATTAGCAATCAGCCCCAGCATTTT. Protein sequence: CASSQTDISNQPQHF.

J is TRBJ2-1 and V is TRBV5-1; TRBD2 agrees at 9 bases. With 3 bases clipped from V and 8 bases from J, the junction kept 9 bases outside the gene matches. This CDR3 is built from 15 residues. Per germline, CDR1 SGHRS and CDR2 YFSETQ. The CDR3, as DNA: TGCGCCAGCAGCTCCGGGACTAGCAATCGTGATGAGCAGTTCTTC. Protein product: CASSSGTSNRDEQFF.

The rearrangement links TRBV19 to TRBJ2-5, with 7 nucleotides matching TRBD1. This CDR3 is built from 14 residues. J gave up 1 base and V 7 bases, and 6 bases lay outside the gene matches. Germline V CDR1 and CDR2: LNHDA, SQIVND (reference sequence). The chain's CDR3 is CASTQTGIQETQYF. The CDR3 coding sequence is TGTGCCAGTACCCAGACAGGGATCCAAGAGACCCAGTACTTC.

This sequence joins TRBV28 and TRBJ1-2; D unclear. The V gene lost 7 bases and the J gene lost 4 bases, with 10 bases spanning the gap. The CDR3 has 12 amino acids. Per germline, CDR1 MDHEN and CDR2 SYDVKM. The CDR3 nucleotides read TGTGCCAGCACACTCTCGGGCTATGGCTACACCTTC. This gives the protein CASTLSGYGYTF.

This clone was recorded once. This chain uses TRBV28 with TRBJ1-3, with D unresolved. The CDR3 is 14 amino acids. Between the trimmed V and J ends, which lost 5 bases and 4 bases, there was a span of 12 bases. Germline V CDR1 and CDR2: MDHEN, SYDVKM. The CDR3 DNA reads as TGTGCCAGCAGTATGTCAGGTGGGGGAAACACCATATATTTT. Translation gives CASSMSGGGNTIYF.

This chain joins TRBV25-1 and TRBJ1-1; D is possibly TRBD1 (6 bases). The germline CDR1 and CDR2 sequences are MGHDK and SYGVNS. Deletions cut 1 base from V and 0 bases from J, with 15 bases between. The CDR3 has 17 amino acids. The CDR3 spells CASSESGRGPMNTEAFF. CDR3 in DNA: TGTGCCAGCAGTGAATCAGGCAGGGGCCCTATGAACACTGAAGCTTTCTTT.

The chain couples TRBV5-1 to TRBJ2-7; 11 nucleotides align to TRBD2. The CDR3 contains 15 residues. V shed 0 bases and J 7 bases; nucleotides not matched to a gene: 6. Germline assignment: CDR1 SGHRS and CDR2 YFSETQ. The CDR3 sequence is CASSLGLAGSGEQYF. The CDR3 DNA sequence: TGCGCCAGCAGCTTGGGACTAGCGGGGTCGGGAGAGCAGTACTTC.

This chain connects TRBV7-6 to TRBJ2-3, with D perhaps TRBD2 (7 bases). V lost 1 base, J lost 3 bases, and 11 bases lay in between. The CDR3 spans 15 residues. Germline V gives CDR1 SGHVS, CDR2 FNYEAQ. The CDR3 DNA is TGTGCCAGCAGCTTAGTGGGGGGGCCTACAGATACGCAGTATTTT. Translating gives CASSLVGGPTDTQYF.

This clone was observed a few times. The rearrangement joins TRBV7-9 to TRBJ2-7, with TRBD2 matching 9 bases. The CDR3 covers 15 residues. In germline, CDR1 is SEHNR, CDR2 FQNEAQ (reference sequence). The V gene end was trimmed by 1 base and the J gene end by 4 bases; junction bases not matched to a gene: 5. The CDR3 protein is CASSLELAGHYEQYF. Written as DNA, the CDR3 is TGTGCCAGCAGCTTAGAGCTAGCGGGGCATTACGAGCAGTACTTC.

This clone is a singleton in its sample. The J gene is TRBJ2-2, the V gene TRBV28; a possible D gene is TRBD2 (5 bases). CDR1 and CDR2 from the germline V gene are MDHEN and SYDVKM. The length of the CDR3 is 13 residues. Trimming removed 11 bases from V and 3 bases from J, with 13 bases in between. CDR3: CAAGKMDTGELFF. DNA for the CDR3: TGTGCCGCCGGGAAGATGGACACCGGGGAGCTGTTTTTT.

The chain links TRBV5-1 to TRBJ2-7, with TRBD1 matching over 9 bases. The germline V gene has CDR1 SGHRS and CDR2 YFSETQ. The CDR3 sequence is 14 residues long. Germline trimming cut 4 bases from V and 9 bases from J; bases unmatched to any gene: 11. CDR3 DNA: TGCGCCAGCAGCAACGGACAGGGGACTTACCCGCAGTACTTC. This gives the protein CASSNGQGTYPQYF.

The V call is TRBV27, the J call TRBJ2-2; TRBD1 agrees at 8 bases. The CDR3 runs 17 residues. Germline-derived CDR1 and CDR2 are MNHEY and SMNVEV (reference sequence). The V gene end was trimmed by 2 bases and the J gene end by 1 base; junction bases not matched to a gene: 6. CDR3 amino acids: CASSLSAGTGNTGELFF. The CDR3 DNA follows: TGTGCCAGCAGTTTAAGCGCCGGGACAGGGAACACCGGGGAGCTGTTTTTT.